This is a list of T cell receptor beta chains from one sample in a study of blood T cell repertoires in COVID-19. Libraries were prepared by immunoSEQ multiplex PCR; TCRdb keeps only in-frame clonotypes and omits some of them. The sample holds 340,000 or so clones, approximately 82% seen once. The specimen was peripheral blood. These receptors were obtained from a young man with active or convalescent COVID-19. CDR3s include the opening cysteine and the closing phenylalanine or tryptophan. Each record gives: clone size, V gene, D gene, J gene, CDR3 protein, CDR3 DNA. The D gene is left open where the match is weak. The listing skips clone size in some rows; elsewhere it reads once, few, many or a size class.

>.|TRBV5-1|.|TRBJ1-1
CASSHTTADTEAFF
TGCGCCAGCAGTCACACTACAGCGGACACTGAAGCTTTCTTT
>.|TRBV19|.|TRBJ1-2
CASSIAGEGYTF
TGTGCCAGTAGTATAGCAGGGGAAGGCTACACCTTC
>.|TRBV6-5|.|TRBJ2-1
CASSYSQASEQFF
TGTGCCAGCAGTTACTCGCAGGCCAGTGAGCAGTTCTTC
>.|TRBV9|.|TRBJ1-2
CASSVTGSSYDYGYTF
TGTGCCAGCAGCGTAACCGGGAGCTCATATGACTATGGCTACACCTTC
>.|TRBV28|TRBD2|TRBJ2-7
CASSFTSGSLSEQYF
TGTGCCAGCAGTTTCACTAGCGGGAGTCTAAGCGAGCAGTACTTC
>.|TRBV10-3|.|TRBJ1-1
CAISDRTEAFF
TGTGCCATCAGTGACAGAACTGAAGCTTTCTTT
>.|TRBV19|TRBD1|TRBJ2-7
CASSSWTGSYEQYF
TGTGCCAGTAGTTCATGGACAGGGTCCTACGAGCAGTACTTC
>.|TRBV6-6|.|TRBJ1-1
CASTIGAEAFF
TGTGCCAGCACAATCGGGGCTGAAGCTTTCTTT
>.|TRBV4-3|TRBD1|TRBJ2-7
CASSQAAGTDYEQYF
TGCGCCAGCAGCCAAGCCGCCGGGACAGACTACGAGCAGTACTTC
>.|TRBV7-8|TRBD1|TRBJ1-2
CASSPRTGANYGYTF
TGTGCCAGCAGCCCCAGGACAGGAGCTAACTATGGCTACACCTTC
>.|TRBV18|.|TRBJ2-3
CASSPSLTSTDTQYF
TGTGCCAGCTCACCCTCCTTAACAAGCACAGATACGCAGTATTTT
>.|TRBV7-2|.|TRBJ2-1
CASSLWLGGGYNEQFF
TGTGCCAGCAGCTTATGGTTGGGAGGGGGTTACAATGAGCAGTTCTTC
>.|TRBV2|TRBD2|TRBJ2-1
CASAPGPPSGGFRHNEQFF
TGTGCCAGCGCCCCTGGACCGCCTAGCGGGGGGTTTCGGCACAATGAGCAGTTCTTC
>.|TRBV28|TRBD1|TRBJ1-2
CASSLWNAGTGLGYTF
TGTGCCAGCAGTTTATGGAACGCCGGGACAGGCCTTGGCTACACCTTC
>.|TRBV6-5|.|TRBJ2-1
CASSYASRNEQFF
TGTGCCAGCAGTTACGCTAGTCGGAATGAGCAGTTCTTC
>.|TRBV3-1/TRBV3-2|TRBD1|TRBJ2-3
CASSQIGTGGTDTQYF
TGTGCCAGCAGCCAAATCGGGACAGGTGGCACAGATACGCAGTATTTT
>.|TRBV12-3/TRBV12-4|.|TRBJ1-2
CASSSLGGRGYTF
TGTGCCAGCAGTAGCCTGGGGGGTAGGGGCTACACCTTC
>.|TRBV24-1|TRBD1|TRBJ2-1
CATSDTSGGAYNEQFF
TGTGCCACCAGTGATACTTCAGGGGGCGCCTACAATGAGCAGTTCTTC
>.|TRBV3-1/TRBV3-2|TRBD1|TRBJ1-6
CASSPGQDNSPLHF
TGTGCCAGCAGCCCGGGACAGGATAATTCACCCCTCCACTTT
>.|TRBV30|TRBD1|TRBJ1-2
CAWNPDRGYGYTF
TGTGCCTGGAATCCCGACAGGGGGTATGGCTACACCTTC
>.|TRBV11-3|TRBD2|TRBJ2-3
CASSGGGTDTQYF
TGTGCCAGCAGCGGGGGAGGGACAGATACGCAGTATTTT
>.|TRBV28|.|TRBJ2-7
CASSSPRGPSSYEQYF
TGTGCCAGCAGTTCCCCCCGCGGGCCTAGCTCCTACGAGCAGTACTTC
>.|TRBV5-1|TRBD1|TRBJ2-7
CASLGEPGQSFYEQYF
TGCGCCAGCCTGGGGGAACCGGGACAGTCCTTCTACGAGCAGTACTTC
>once|TRBV19|.|TRBJ2-6
CASSTDRTGGANVLTF
TGTGCCAGTAGCACGGACAGAACGGGTGGGGCCAACGTCCTGACTTTC
>.|TRBV29-1|TRBD1|TRBJ1-5
CSGLTGNGPQHF
TGCAGCGGATTGACAGGGAATGGGCCCCAGCATTTT
>.|TRBV30|.|TRBJ2-2
CAWSGDSGELFF
TGTGCCTGGAGTGGAGACTCCGGGGAGCTGTTTTTT
>.|TRBV6-5|TRBD2|TRBJ2-5
CASSRGGETQYF
TGTGCCAGCTCTAGGGGAGGGGAGACCCAGTACTTC
>once|TRBV10-3|TRBD1|TRBJ1-4
CAISATGDNEKLFF
TGTGCCATCAGTGCGACAGGGGATAATGAAAAACTGTTTTTT
>.|TRBV7-9|.|TRBJ2-7
CASKGLDGVQYF
TGTGCCAGCAAGGGACTGGACGGGGTGCAGTACTTC
>.|TRBV12-3/TRBV12-4|.|TRBJ1-5
CASSLKGAVYQHF
TGTGCCAGCAGTTTAAAAGGGGCCGTCTACCAGCATTTT
>once|TRBV5-1|TRBD2|TRBJ2-5
CASSPTSGGGKTQYF
TGCGCCAGCAGCCCTACTAGCGGGGGAGGAAAGACCCAGTACTTC
>.|TRBV5-1|TRBD1|TRBJ1-1
CASRVGGSEAFF
TGCGCCAGCAGGGTAGGGGGCTCTGAAGCTTTCTTT
>.|TRBV6-2/TRBV6-3|TRBD2|TRBJ2-2
CASSKTSGKTGELFF
TGTGCCAGCAGTAAGACTAGCGGTAAAACCGGGGAGCTGTTTTTT
>.|TRBV3-1/TRBV3-2|.|TRBJ2-1
CASSQAGGLKYNEQFF
TGTGCCAGCAGCCAAGCAGGAGGACTGAAATACAATGAGCAGTTCTTC
>.|TRBV15|TRBD1|TRBJ1-2
CATSRVGQTIYGYTF
TGTGCCACCAGCAGAGTGGGACAGACAATCTATGGCTACACCTTC
>.|TRBV5-4|.|TRBJ2-7
CASSPGQGSYEQYF
TGTGCCAGCAGTCCAGGTCAGGGTTCCTACGAGCAGTACTTC
>.|TRBV7-2|TRBD1|TRBJ1-3
CASSIQGTGNTIYF
TGTGCCAGCAGCATACAGGGGACCGGAAACACCATATATTTT
>.|TRBV2|TRBD1|TRBJ1-1
CASSGAVYRGMNTEAFF
TGTGCCAGCAGTGGGGCTGTCTACAGGGGCATGAACACTGAAGCTTTCTTT
>.|TRBV2|.|TRBJ2-1
CASKVPGGNNEQFF
TGTGCCAGCAAAGTTCCAGGGGGGAACAATGAGCAGTTCTTC
>.|TRBV23-1|TRBD1|TRBJ2-6
CASHPGQGTRSGANVLTF
TGCGCCAGCCATCCGGGACAGGGGACCCGCTCTGGGGCCAACGTCCTGACTTTC
>once|TRBV27|.|TRBJ1-1
CASSLSLRSLLNTEAFF
TGTGCCAGCAGTTTATCGTTACGGAGCCTTTTGAACACTGAAGCTTTCTTT
>few|TRBV2|.|TRBJ2-1
CASSVISSYNEQFF
TGTGCCAGCAGTGTTATTAGCTCCTACAATGAGCAGTTCTTC
>.|TRBV19|.|TRBJ2-1
CASRSHLGIDEQFF
TGTGCCAGTAGGTCCCACCTGGGCATCGATGAGCAGTTCTTC
>.|TRBV28|TRBD2|TRBJ2-5
CASSHGGAETQYF
TGTGCCAGCAGCCACGGGGGGGCAGAGACCCAGTACTTC
>.|TRBV30|.|TRBJ2-5
CAIDERSKETQYF
TGTGCCATAGATGAGCGGAGTAAAGAGACCCAGTACTTC
>few|TRBV29-1|TRBD1|TRBJ1-5
CSALTGGTGDQPQHF
TGCAGCGCCCTAACGGGTGGGACAGGAGATCAGCCCCAGCATTTT
>.|TRBV6-5|.|TRBJ1-1
CASSYYGSPGTEAFF
TGTGCCAGCAGTTACTACGGAAGTCCAGGCACTGAAGCTTTCTTT
>.|TRBV18|TRBD1|TRBJ2-3
CASSPRAGTEATDTQYF
TGTGCCAGCTCACCGCGGGCCGGGACAGAGGCCACAGATACGCAGTATTTT
>.|TRBV30|TRBD1|TRBJ1-4
CAWDRGSTNEKLFF
TGTGCCTGGGACAGGGGGTCCACTAATGAAAAACTGTTTTTT
>.|TRBV7-9|.|TRBJ1-3
CASSPVVSGNTIYF
TGTGCCAGCAGCCCCGTAGTCTCTGGAAACACCATATATTTT
>.|TRBV19|TRBD1|TRBJ1-5
CARKTGDSNQPQHF
TGTGCCAGGAAGACAGGGGATAGCAATCAGCCCCAGCATTTT
>.|TRBV20-1|.|TRBJ2-1
CSAPGLGQFF
TGCAGTGCTCCGGGACTCGGGCAGTTCTTC
>.|TRBV29-1|TRBD1|TRBJ1-1
CSVGDRGETEAFF
TGCAGCGTTGGGGACAGGGGAGAAACTGAAGCTTTCTTT
>.|TRBV18|TRBD1|TRBJ2-1
CASSPGQAGGNEQFF
TGTGCCAGCTCACCGGGACAGGCCGGAGGCAATGAGCAGTTCTTC
>.|TRBV12-3/TRBV12-4|TRBD1|TRBJ1-2
CASSLDRVGYTF
TGTGCCAGCAGTTTGGACAGGGTTGGCTACACCTTC
>.|TRBV2|.|TRBJ2-6
CARADSSGANVLTF
TGTGCCAGAGCTGACAGTTCTGGGGCCAACGTCCTGACTTTC
>.|TRBV18|.|TRBJ1-2
CASSAGGVIDGYTF
TGTGCCAGCTCCGCCGGGGGTGTAATCGATGGCTACACCTTC
>.|TRBV29-1|TRBD2|TRBJ2-1
CSVAVGGAYNEQFF
TGCAGCGTTGCCGTCGGGGGGGCCTACAATGAGCAGTTCTTC
>few|TRBV11-2|TRBD1|TRBJ2-1
CASSRDRATGNEQFF
TGTGCCAGCAGCCGTGACAGGGCCACAGGCAATGAGCAGTTCTTC